Sequencing of this TCR beta chain was carried out in a study of blood T cell repertoires in COVID-19. Overall study: Researchers got acute and convalescent COVID-19 samples from the United States, Italy and Spain. T cells, B-cell-depleted T cells, or PBMCs provided the cDNA or gDNA that served as material.

Original processing methods: Amplification from reference gene primers served as the basis for estimated nucleated cell counts. Assay: immunoSEQ multiplex PCR; the TCRdb copy retains only in-frame clones and omits some. That table gives V, J and clone size, and the DNA gave D and trimming. The table records roughly 24,000 clones, around 92% of them present only once. The V gene lost 2 bases and the J gene lost 5 bases, with 13 bases spanning the gap. Per germline, CDR1 SNHLY and CDR2 FYNNEI. There are 14 residues in the CDR3. The receptor's source is a human donor in a cohort sampled during active COVID-19. This chain uses TRBV2 with TRBJ2-7, with D perhaps matching TRBD2 (6 bases). The sample consisted of peripheral blood. For the CDR3, the DNA is TGTGCCAGCAGTGAAAGTTACACTAGCCACGAGCAGTACTTC. Protein: CASSESYTSHEQYF.